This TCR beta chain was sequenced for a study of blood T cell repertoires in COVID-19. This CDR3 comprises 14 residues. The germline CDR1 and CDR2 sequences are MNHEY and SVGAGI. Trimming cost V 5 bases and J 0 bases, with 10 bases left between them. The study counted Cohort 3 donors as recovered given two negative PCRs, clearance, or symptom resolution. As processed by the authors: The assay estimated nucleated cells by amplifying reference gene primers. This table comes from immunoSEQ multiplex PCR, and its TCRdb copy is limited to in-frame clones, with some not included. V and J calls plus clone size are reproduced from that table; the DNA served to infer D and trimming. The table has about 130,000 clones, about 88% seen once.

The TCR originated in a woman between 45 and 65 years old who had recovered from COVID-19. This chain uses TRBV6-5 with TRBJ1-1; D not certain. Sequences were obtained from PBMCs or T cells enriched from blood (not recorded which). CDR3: CASSPRRVNTEAFF. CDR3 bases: TGTGCCAGCAGTCCTAGAAGAGTGAACACTGAAGCTTTCTTT.